Detailed here is one TCR beta chain. Its antigen is unknown. A J-beta primer mix and a sample-barcoded 5' primer were used in a second PCR of about 7 to 12 cycles. Unique molecular identifiers of 12 random nucleotides labeled each cDNA. Via MiXCR, TCRdb re-called the 5' RACE reads, giving one row per CDR3 protein. Among about 780,000 distinct CDR3 sequences listed, 46% were seen once. This CDR3 is 13 amino acids long. Trimming took 2 bases from V and 2 from J, leaving 7 bases between them. These data are taken from a study of blood T cells in healthy people across ages. General observations from the study: Possibly, changes in expanded clonotypes were confounded because donor CMV status was unknown. Unsorted PBMCs blocked a conclusive comparison of naive and antigen-experienced cells. TCR beta diversity per million T cells fell roughly linearly with age.

This TCR came from a man of 80 years or more in good health. This chain links TRBV12-3 or TRBV12-4 with TRBJ2-7, with no clear D. Sequencing input: blood. The CDR3 sequence: CASSLHRPYEQYF. The CDR3 DNA sequence: TGTGCCAGCAGTTTACACCGACCCTACGAGCAGTACTTC.